This TCR beta chain was obtained from a study of T cells in narcolepsy. V was cut by 7 bases and J by 2 bases, with 5 bases left in between. The CDR3 consists of 11 residues. Germline-derived CDR1 and CDR2 are LNHDA and SQIVND (reference sequence). Using immunoSEQ multiplex PCR, the repertoire was profiled, and TCRdb retains in-frame clones only, with some absent. The repertoire includes just over 20,000 clones, 92% of them detected once, and under 1.3% sits in the top ten. This clone was counted a single time. The TCR comes from a human donor with narcolepsy. The specimen sequenced was CD45RA- memory CD4+ T cells from PBMCs. The V and J genes are TRBV19 and TRBJ1-1; D gene ambiguous. CDR3: CASMENTEAFF. For the CDR3, the DNA is TGTGCCAGTATGGAAAACACTGAAGCTTTCTTT.